This T cell receptor (beta chain) was obtained from a study of T cells expressing NK-cell markers. This CDR3 spans 18 amino acids. Germline V lookup: CDR1 KGHDR, CDR2 SFDVKD. Broader study findings: Uncertainty persisted over the HCMV specificity of expanded NKG2C+ T cell clones.

Comments on this clonotype: The antigen remains unidentified.

From its re-call of the 5' RACE reads, TCRdb lists each CDR3 protein once, without DNA. The sample table includes around 550,000 distinct CDR3 sequences. The rearrangement joins TRBV24-1 to TRBJ2-3; TCRdb outputs TRBD2, but without DNA this stays unchecked. Material for sequencing was blood T cells: a sorted CD56 or NKG2C T cell subset, CD4+ or CD8+ T cells, or bulk PBMC T cells (not recorded which). The TCR was taken from a man younger than 35 in good health. The chain's CDR3 is CATSDLGGLAGVRGAQYF.